These 14 T cell receptor beta chains originate from one sample sequenced in a study of blood T cells in healthy people across ages (dated by TCRdb to the mid-2010s). The library was generated by 5' RACE. The sample was run on an Illumina HiSeq 2500. The second PCR ran for about 6 to 11 cycles and used a J-beta primer mix along with a sample-barcoded 5' primer. TCRdb took the public reads, trimmed them with fastp at Q25, ran MiXCR for clone calling and kept in-frame beta chains. Every distinct CDR3 protein forms one entry, paired with its most common genes and DNA. The sample table holds around 670,000 distinct CDR3 sequences, of which less than 35% were seen once. In total, the top ten clones hold approximately 14% of the sample. Sequencing was performed on blood. These receptors were taken from a woman of 80 years or more in good health.

V is TRBV5-1 and J is TRBJ1-1, with D possibly TRBD1 on 5 matching bases. Trimming cost V 0 bases and J 0 bases, with 27 bases left between them. CDR1 is SGHRS, CDR2 YFSETQ, per germline. The CDR3 is 21 amino acids. CDR3 loop: CASSLAGAGTSLGRMNTEAFF. In nucleotides, the CDR3 is TGCGCCAGCAGCTTGGCCGGGGCAGGGACGAGTTTAGGGCGGATGAACACTGAAGCTTTCTTT.

Points on this clonotype: It is likely a read error, because the conserved phenylalanine at the end of the CDR3 is missing. The rearrangement uses TRBV9 and TRBJ2-5, with D perhaps TRBD2 (7 bases). Per the germline V gene, CDR1 is SGDLS and CDR2 is YYNGEE. The ends were cut back, 0 bases at V and 1 base at J, with 10 bases in the middle. The CDR3 is made up of 15 amino acids. The CDR3 region has the DNA TGTGCCAGCAGCGTAGGAAGGGGGGGCCAAGAGACCCAGTACGTC. Protein product: CASSVGRGGQETQYV.

The CDR3 nucleotides read TGTGCCAGCAGCCCGGTGAACTGGGCTGGGGAGCTGTTTTTT. Protein: CASSPVNWAGELFF. V is TRBV7-9 and J is TRBJ2-2; D gene unclear. V dropped 5 bases and J dropped 8 bases, with 15 bases sitting between them. The CDR3 has 14 residues. Germline loops: CDR1 SEHNR, CDR2 FQNEAQ (reference sequence).

Turning to this clonotype: This may arise from a read error, as a much more abundant clone is one base away. V gene TRBV11-2 combines with J gene TRBJ2-4, with unresolved D. CDR1 is SGHAT, CDR2 FQNNGV, per germline. The CDR3 extends over 12 amino acids. CDR3 amino acids: CTSSLVRNIQYF. In DNA form, the CDR3 reads TGTACCAGCAGCTTAGTCAGAAACATTCAGTACTTC.

Worth noting for this clonotype: This may arise from a read error, as a much more abundant clone is one base away. The V call is TRBV20-1, the J call TRBJ2-5; D is possibly TRBD2 (6 bases). The germline V and J ends were trimmed by 4 bases and 11 bases, with 20 bases remaining between them. The CDR3 runs 13 residues. Germline CDR1 and CDR2: DFQATT and SNEGSKA (reference sequence). The CDR3 region has the DNA TGCAGTGCTATCGGAGGGAACGGTTACAAGCAGTACTTC. This translates into CSAIGGNGYKQYF.

The rearrangement joins TRBV7-9 to TRBJ1-1; 8 bases agree with TRBD1. Germline values: CDR1 SEHNR, CDR2 FQNEAQ (reference sequence). The CDR3 contains 20 residues. V lost 2 bases, J lost 3 bases, and 20 bases stayed unmatched. The CDR3 spells CASSLSKTGAQGKSYTEAFF. CDR3 sequence (DNA): TGTGCCAGCAGCTTAAGTAAGACAGGGGCCCAGGGGAAGAGCTACACTGAAGCTTTCTTT.

Remarks on this clonotype: Germline and junction disagree at one end, which may indicate a read error. The chain carries TRBV5-1 and TRBJ2-1, with 9 bases fitting TRBD2. Per germline, CDR1 SGHRS and CDR2 YFSETQ. The CDR3 is made up of 15 amino acids. CDR3 coding DNA: TGCGCCAGCAGCTGGGGGGCGGGGGGGTACAATGAACAGTTCTTC. It translates to CASSWGAGGYNEQFF.

There are many counts of this clonotype. This chain links TRBV4-2 with TRBJ2-5; D unresolved. The CDR3 has 13 residues. V lost 4 bases and J 2 bases, leaving 8 bases between the germline ends. In germline, CDR1 is LGHNA, CDR2 YNFKEQ. This chain's CDR3 is CASSRGIQETQYF. CDR3 bases: TGTGCCAGCAGCCGCGGTATACAAGAGACCCAGTACTTC.

The chain is built from TRBV20-1 and TRBJ1-1, with D unclear. V dropped 0 bases and J dropped 0 bases, with 5 bases sitting between them. CDR1 DFQATT and CDR2 SNEGSKA come from the germline V gene (reference sequence). CDR3 length equals 13 residues. Here the CDR3 reads CSARDLLNTEAFF. DNA for the CDR3: TGCAGTGCTAGAGATCTCTTGAACACTGAAGCTTTCTTT.

This clonotype was counted at least ten times. The rearrangement links TRBV3-1 to TRBJ1-2, with D hard to call. This CDR3 spans 12 amino acids. V gave up 5 bases and J gave up 0 bases, with 4 bases separating them. Germline loops: CDR1 LGHDT, CDR2 YNNKEL (reference sequence). CDR3 region: CASSDPNYGYTF. CDR3 nucleotide sequence: TGTGCCAGCAGCGACCCTAACTATGGCTACACCTTC.

V usage is TRBV20-1 and J usage is TRBJ1-1; tentatively, D is TRBD1 (5 bases). The CDR3 consists of 13 residues. V dropped 3 bases and J dropped 11 bases, with 19 bases sitting between them. Germline assignment: CDR1 DFQATT and CDR2 SNEGSKA (reference sequence). CDR3 coding DNA: TGCAGTGCTAGGGGAGACAGCGCAATAGGCGCTTTCTTT. Its translation: CSARGDSAIGAFF.

The V and J genes are TRBV27 and TRBJ1-4; D uncertain. CDR1 MNHEY and CDR2 SMNVEV come from the germline V gene (reference sequence). V was cut by 6 bases and J by 5 bases, with 13 bases left in between. The CDR3 runs to 14 residues. CDR3 protein: CASSPGSLNEKLFF. The DNA for the CDR3 is TGTGCCAGCAGCCCCGGGTCTCTGAATGAAAAACTGTTTTTT.

In its sample, this clonotype was seen many times. The V call is TRBV4-2, the J call TRBJ1-5; D unresolved. CDR3 length: 17 residues. Germline V lookup: CDR1 LGHNA, CDR2 YNFKEQ. The V end lost 0 bases, the J end lost 0 bases, and 12 bases lay between the germline ends. In DNA, the CDR3 is TGTGCCAGCAGCCAAGATCGAACGAGGGATAGCAATCAGCCCCAGCATTTT. It specifies CASSQDRTRDSNQPQHF.

The chain couples TRBV6-2 or TRBV6-3 to TRBJ2-7; no clear D gene. Trimming removed 2 bases from V and 1 base from J, with 3 bases in between. The CDR3 is 12 residues long. Germline V gene lookup returns CDR1 MNHEY and CDR2 SVGEGT. The CDR3 spells CASSYQSYEQYF. In DNA form, the CDR3 reads TGTGCCAGCAGTTACCAATCCTACGAGCAGTACTTC.